This T cell receptor beta chain appears in the sequencing data of a study of cytomegalovirus exposure and HLA in healthy donors. Primers: 60 Vbeta forward and 13 Jbeta reverse. The repertoire was sequenced with immunoSEQ multiplex PCR; TCRdb's copy has only in-frame clones and lacks some. Here the sample spans around 130,000 clones, 80% to 90% being singletons. This receptor was identified in a woman aged 40 to 50 in good health and CMV-seropositive. Sequencing was performed on PBMCs.

CDR3: CASSLGDTDYGYTF. CDR3 nucleotide sequence: TGTGCCAGCAGCTTAGGGGACACCGACTATGGCTACACCTTC. The chain carries TRBV7-8 and TRBJ1-2; tentatively, D is TRBD1 (6 bases). This CDR3 is built from 14 residues. V was pared by 1 base and J by 3 bases, with 9 bases between. CDR1 and CDR2 from the germline V gene are SGHVS and FQNEAQ.